The rows below give T cell receptor beta chains drawn from one sample of a study of T-cell reconstitution after alpha-beta-depleted transplantation in children. TCRdb reanalysed the PCR reads using MiXCR and keeps one entry per CDR3 protein. The data hold about 440,000 distinct CDR3 sequences, with roughly 43% observed a single time. Sequencing was performed on PBMCs, taken before TCRalphabeta/CD19-depleted stem cell transplant. The receptors come from a girl aged 2 to 10 with aplastic anemia, due to receive a stem cell transplant. The CDR3 runs from the conserved cysteine through the conserved F or W. The order of the fields is V gene, CDR3 protein.

TRBV10-3,CAISESGQVAGNTIYF
TRBV7-2,CASSLEGRRGGMRQFF
TRBV5-1,CASSLGRGFYTEAFF
TRBV5-5,CASSLLNGAPQHF
TRBV10-1,CASSESSGPGANVLTF
TRBV15,CATSRDWDGEGTQYF
TRBV5-5,CASSWGGGGGQPQHF
TRBV27,CASSVTGTHSDEQFF
TRBV20-1,CSARLSNEKLFF
TRBV9,CASSVGGGAADTQYF
TRBV11-2,CASSLLDVGNLLTGELFF
TRBV7-2,CASTASGTTYNEQFF
TRBV12-3/TRBV12-4,CTSSFSLTSGRAKKDTQYF
TRBV5-1,CASSLGTGGIAGNTIYF
TRBV10-3,CAISVAGRGDYGYTF
TRBV28,CASSPPKVNEQFF
TRBV6-1,CASSEAVARNTIYF
TRBV20-1,CSASIAGAIFLFFYEQYF
TRBV5-1,CASSLGLLAGEGDTQYF
TRBV20-1,CSANQGTSGIEQYF
TRBV28,CASTRGDRNTEAFF
TRBV20-1,CSASPPGPGRCF
TRBV20-1,CSGTITPFYEQYF